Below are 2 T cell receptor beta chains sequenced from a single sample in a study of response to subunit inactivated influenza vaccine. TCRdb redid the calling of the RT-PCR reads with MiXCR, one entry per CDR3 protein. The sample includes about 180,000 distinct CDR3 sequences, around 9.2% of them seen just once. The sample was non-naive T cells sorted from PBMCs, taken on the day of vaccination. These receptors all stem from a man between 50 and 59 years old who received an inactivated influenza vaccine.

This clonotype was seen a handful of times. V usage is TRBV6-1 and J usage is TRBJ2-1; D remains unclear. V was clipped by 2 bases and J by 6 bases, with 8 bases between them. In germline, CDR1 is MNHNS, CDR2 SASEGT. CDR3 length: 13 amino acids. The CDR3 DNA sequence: TGTGCCAGCAGTGAATTTTGGAGCAATGAGCAGTTCTTC. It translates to CASSEFWSNEQFF.

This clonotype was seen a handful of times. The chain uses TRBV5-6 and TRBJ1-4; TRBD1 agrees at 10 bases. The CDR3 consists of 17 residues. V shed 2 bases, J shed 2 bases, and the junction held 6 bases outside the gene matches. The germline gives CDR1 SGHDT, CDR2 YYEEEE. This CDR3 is CASSFSGQGFTNEKLFF. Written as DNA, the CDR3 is TGTGCCAGCAGCTTTTCGGGACAGGGGTTCACTAATGAAAAACTGTTTTTT. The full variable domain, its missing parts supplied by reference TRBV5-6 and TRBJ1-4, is DAGVTQSPTHLIKTRGQQVTLRCSPKSGHDTVSWYQQALGQGPQFIFQYYEEEERQRGNFPDRFSGHQFPNYSSELNVNALLLGDSALYLCASSFSGQGFTNEKLFFGSGTQLSVL.